This entry lists 23 T cell receptor beta chains sequenced from one sample in a study of blood T cell repertoires in COVID-19. Some clones are missing from TCRdb's copy, which holds only in-frame ones; the method was immunoSEQ multiplex PCR. Counted here are about 94,000 clones, about 86% occurring once; the ten biggest clones make up approximately 13%. The sample consisted of peripheral blood. The origin of the receptors is a woman aged 55-70 years in a cohort sampled during active or convalescent COVID-19.

The V call is TRBV7-8, the J call TRBJ2-1; 12 positions agree with TRBD2. Trimming at V came to 5 bases and at J to 6 bases, leaving 5 bases not matched to a gene. Germline CDR1 reads SGHVS; CDR2 reads FQNEAQ. This CDR3 contains 15 residues. In DNA, the CDR3 is TGTGCCAGCAGCCCTCGACTAGCGGGAGCCAATGAGCAGTTCTTC. Protein product: CASSPRLAGANEQFF.

The gene calls are TRBV12-5 and TRBJ1-6; possibly TRBD1 for D (5 bases). CDR1 is LGHNT and CDR2 is FRNRAP in the germline V gene. With 0 bases removed from V and 13 bases from J, the gap between germline ends came to 16 bases. The CDR3 is 15 residues long. CDR3 protein: CASGLVRGSLSPLHF. The CDR3 DNA is TGTGCTAGTGGTTTGGTACGGGGGAGCCTCTCCCCCCTCCACTTT.

V is TRBV6-5 and J is TRBJ2-1, with D possibly matching TRBD2 (6 bases). Germline lookup yields CDR1 MNHEY and CDR2 SVGAGI. Trimming took off 0 bases at V and 10 bases at J, with 13 bases between the two ends. CDR3 length: 14 residues. CDR3 DNA sequence: TGTGCCAGCAGTTACTCCGCGGGGTCCGAGGAGCAGTTCTTC. Encoded protein: CASSYSAGSEEQFF.

The genes are TRBV19 and TRBJ2-1, with 10 bases lining up with TRBD2. The germline V gene encodes CDR1 LNHDA and CDR2 SQIVND (reference sequence). Trimming removed 7 bases from V and 4 bases from J; junction bases left unmatched: 7. This CDR3 has 15 residues. This chain's CDR3 is CASINIAGGYNEQFF. As DNA, the CDR3 is TGTGCCAGTATTAATATAGCGGGGGGTTACAATGAGCAGTTCTTC.

The chain is built from TRBV12-3 or TRBV12-4 and TRBJ1-1; D not resolved. The CDR3 consists of 13 residues. Trimming pared 6 bases from V and 5 bases from J, leaving 13 bases between. The CDR3 loop is CASSRPGITEAFF. As DNA, the CDR3 is TGTGCCAGCAGCCGACCCGGGATTACTGAAGCTTTCTTT.

The genes are TRBV7-9 and TRBJ1-6, with a tentative D call TRBD1 (5 bases). The CDR3 sequence is 15 residues long. Germline V gene sequence: CDR1 SEHNR, CDR2 FQNEAQ (reference sequence). Trimming left V 8 bases short and J 5 bases short, with 16 bases between. The CDR3 loop is CASGMGGLDNSPLHF. CDR3 nucleotide sequence: TGTGCCAGCGGGATGGGGGGTTTGGATAATTCACCCCTCCACTTT.

The V gene is TRBV10-1, the J gene TRBJ1-1; TRBD1 is a possible D gene (5 bases). Trimming left V 11 bases short and J 4 bases short, with 17 bases between. This CDR3 has 13 residues. Germline values: CDR1 WNHNN, CDR2 SYGVQD (reference sequence). In DNA form, the CDR3 reads TGCGCCTCCAAAGCGGGACCATCCACTGAAGCTTTCTTT. It is translated as CASKAGPSTEAFF.

The CDR3 nucleotides are TGTGCCAGCAGAAGACAGGGGAGGGACACCGGGGAGCTGTTTTTT. This gives the protein CASRRQGRDTGELFF. V gene TRBV27 combines with J gene TRBJ2-2, with D perhaps matching TRBD1 (8 bases). Per the germline V gene, CDR1 is MNHEY and CDR2 is SMNVEV (reference sequence). V gave up 6 bases and J gave up 3 bases, with 14 bases separating them. This CDR3 has 15 amino acids.

The chain recombines TRBV6-5 with TRBJ2-4; D gene unclear. The germline V gene encodes CDR1 MNHEY and CDR2 SVGAGI. This CDR3 has 14 amino acids. Trimming stripped 6 bases from V and 0 bases from J, with 9 bases between. As DNA, the CDR3 is TGTGCCAGCAGCTTACAGTTAGCCAAAAACATTCAGTACTTC. It translates to CASSLQLAKNIQYF.

The V and J genes are TRBV5-6 and TRBJ2-5, with D tentatively TRBD2 (5 bases). Germline V gene sequence: CDR1 SGHDT, CDR2 YYEEEE. The CDR3 runs 13 residues. V lost 0 bases, J lost 5 bases, and 8 bases lay in between. The CDR3 DNA follows: TGTGCCAGCAGCTTGGGAGGGAGTGAGACCCAGTACTTC. Protein sequence: CASSLGGSETQYF.

The chain combines TRBV3-1 (or the pseudogene TRBV3-2) with TRBJ2-3; TRBD2 matches at 10 bases. The V gene's germline CDR1 is LGHDT and CDR2 YNNKEL (reference sequence). V lost 5 bases and J lost 3; bases outside the gene matches: 11. The CDR3 runs 17 residues. CDR3 region: CASSYGTSAARTDTQYF. The CDR3 nucleotides read TGTGCCAGCAGCTACGGGACTAGCGCGGCAAGAACAGATACGCAGTATTTT.

The table lists this clone with a few counts. V gene TRBV27 combines with J gene TRBJ2-7; 9 positions agree with TRBD1. Germline V CDR1 and CDR2: MNHEY, SMNVEV (reference sequence). This CDR3 has 15 amino acids. J gave up 1 base and V 6 bases, and 7 bases lay outside the gene matches. DNA for the CDR3: TGTGCCAGCAGCCGTATGGGGACAGGGTCCTACGAGCAGTACTTC. Protein: CASSRMGTGSYEQYF.

The chain joins TRBV24-1 to TRBJ1-2; D is unclear. The germline V gene has CDR1 KGHDR and CDR2 SFDVKD. Deletions cut 4 bases from V and 8 bases from J, with 16 bases between. This CDR3 is 14 amino acids long. The CDR3: CATSEGGWYSGYTF. CDR3 sequence (DNA): TGTGCCACCAGTGAGGGAGGGTGGTATTCGGGCTACACCTTC.

The J gene is TRBJ1-2, the V gene TRBV19, with 7 bases aligning to TRBD1. The germline gives CDR1 LNHDA, CDR2 SQIVND (reference sequence). This CDR3 contains 14 residues. After removal of 0 bases from V and 2 bases from J, the junction contained 0 bases not matched to a gene. The CDR3 DNA is TGTGCCAGTAGTATAGAACAGGGGAACTATGGCTACACCTTC. Its protein product is CASSIEQGNYGYTF.

J is TRBJ2-1 and V is TRBV3-1 (or the pseudogene TRBV3-2); the match to TRBD2 covers 14 bases. CDR3 length: 13 residues. The V gene end was trimmed by 10 bases and the J gene end by 10 bases; junction bases not matched to a gene: 6. CDR1 and CDR2 from the germline V gene are LGHDT and YNNKEL (reference sequence). CDR3 nucleotides: TGTGCCACCCAGACTAGCGGGAGGGGCGAGCAGTTCTTC. As protein: CATQTSGRGEQFF.

This chain uses TRBV7-3 with TRBJ2-2, with 7 bases lining up with TRBD1. Per germline, CDR1 SGHTA and CDR2 FQGTGA. V lost 4 bases to trimming and J lost 14 bases; unmatched junction nucleotides: 13. The CDR3 covers 14 residues. This chain's CDR3 is CASSSRPAGGSLFF. CDR3 nucleotides: TGTGCCAGCAGCTCTCGCCCGGCAGGGGGAAGTCTGTTTTTT. Together with reference TRBV7-3 and TRBJ2-2, the CDR3 gives the full variable domain: GAGVSQTPSNKVTEKGKYVELRCDPISGHTALYWYRQSLGQGPEFLIYFQGTGAADDSGLPNDRFFAVRPEGSVSTLKIQRTERGDSAVYLCASSSRPAGGSLFFGEGSRLTVL.

The chain is built from TRBV18 and TRBJ2-7; D perhaps matches TRBD1 (5 bases). The CDR3 sequence is 15 residues long. CDR1 is KGHSH and CDR2 is LQKENI in the germline V gene. With 2 bases removed from V and 2 bases from J, the gap between germline ends came to 13 bases. The CDR3 DNA follows: TGTGCCAGCTCACCAGGGCTGCAAGGGGCCTACGAGCAGTACTTC. Translation gives CASSPGLQGAYEQYF.

V is TRBV25-1 and J is TRBJ1-5; D unresolved. The V gene lost 6 bases and the J gene lost 4 bases, with 10 bases spanning the gap. The CDR3 loop spans 13 amino acids. Germline V gene sequence: CDR1 MGHDK, CDR2 SYGVNS. The CDR3 sequence is CASSDTENQPQHF. CDR3 bases: TGTGCCAGCAGCGACACAGAAAATCAGCCCCAGCATTTT.

J is TRBJ1-3 and V is TRBV11-2; D is unresolved. The length of the CDR3 is 14 residues. V gave up 2 bases and J gave up 0 bases, with 5 bases separating them. Germline V gene lookup returns CDR1 SGHAT and CDR2 FQNNGV. CDR3 sequence (DNA): TGTGCCAGCAGCTTAACGGGCTCTGGAAACACCATATATTTT. Translated: CASSLTGSGNTIYF.

This clone was observed once. CDR3 protein: CAGGGRPFSGNTIYF. CDR3 DNA sequence: TGTGCCGGGGGGGGACGGCCTTTCTCTGGAAACACCATATATTTT. This sequence joins TRBV6-6 and TRBJ1-3; perhaps TRBD1 as D (5 bases). This CDR3 is 15 amino acids long. The V gene lost 11 bases and the J gene lost 0 bases, with 17 bases spanning the gap. Germline V gene data show CDR1 as MNHNY and CDR2 as SVGAGI (reference sequence).

In DNA form, the CDR3 reads TGTGCCAGCAGCTTGGCCGGCCCGGGGCCCCAGCATTTT. It specifies CASSLAGPGPQHF. The rearrangement links TRBV7-9 to TRBJ1-5; D remains ambiguous. Germline loops: CDR1 SEHNR, CDR2 FQNEAQ (reference sequence). The CDR3 loop spans 13 amino acids. Trimming removed 3 bases from V and 9 bases from J, with 12 bases in between.

This clone has only a few counts. This chain connects TRBV28 to TRBJ2-5; weak D call: TRBD2 (7 bases). V lost 5 bases to trimming and J lost 5 bases, with 12 bases between them. The CDR3 is made up of 13 amino acids. In germline, CDR1 is MDHEN, CDR2 SYDVKM. CDR3 nucleotide sequence: TGTGCCAGCAGTAGGGGGGGGAGGGAGACCCAGTACTTC. Translating gives CASSRGGRETQYF.

The chain links TRBV6-6 to TRBJ2-1; 13 bases fit TRBD2. The CDR3 covers 19 residues. V dropped 7 bases and J dropped 0; count of bases not matched to a gene: 12. Germline assignment: CDR1 MNHNY and CDR2 SVGAGI (reference sequence). CDR3 residues: CASNRGTSGARSSYNEQFF. For the CDR3, the DNA is TGTGCCAGCAATCGGGGGACTAGCGGGGCCCGCTCCTCCTACAATGAGCAGTTCTTC.